This T cell receptor (beta chain) was recorded in a study of spatial heterogeneity in lung cancer. Study-level information: Available follow-up PBMC samples were sequenced, at a median of approximately 24 months post-resection.

Time point here: blood at routine non-recurrence follow-up after resection. By share, this clonotype ranks as medium-sized. From the 5' RACE reads, TCRdb called clonotypes with MiXCR, one entry per CDR3 protein. The data show more than 9,500 distinct CDR3 sequences, about 25% seen once. The material was PBMCs, obtained at follow-up. This TCR was recovered from a female donor with early-stage non-small cell lung cancer.

CDR3 loop: CASSPQGSANTGELFF. CDR3 nucleotides: TGTGCCAGCTCACCACAAGGGTCCGCGAACACCGGGGAGCTGTTTTTT. The chain joins TRBV18 to TRBJ2-2; D is unresolved. CDR1 KGHSH and CDR2 LQKENI come from the germline V gene. The V and J ends lost 1 base and 0 bases respectively, with 9 bases between them. The CDR3 sequence is 16 residues long.